The subject of this entry is one T cell receptor (beta chain). Antigen unknown. The data originate from a study of shared clonotypes between healthy human individuals. Broader study findings: Rarefaction showed sorted-subset sequencing was incomplete despite large depth. Clonotypes which were not shared had lower generation probabilities than clonotypes that all four donors shared.

Germline V gene lookup returns CDR1 SGHRS and CDR2 YFSETQ. The V and J ends lost 5 bases and 4 bases respectively, with 9 bases between them. The CDR3 totals 13 residues. Per the original data handling: ImmunoSEQ yielded junction-only sequences lacking quality scores, so filtering differed. TCRdb keeps only in-frame clones here, not all; method: immunoSEQ multiplex PCR. V, J and clone size reflect that table, while D and trimming were determined from the DNA. The table has 1.5 million to 2.5 million clones, about 95% seen once. Naivety among CD8 cells was defined by CD45RO negativity and positive CCR7 selection, thereby excluding terminally differentiated effector memory CD45RA+ cells.

The rearrangement uses TRBV5-1 and TRBJ1-4; the D is unclear. The TCR sequence derives from a man in his late teens or twenties in good health. The material sequenced was naive CD8+ T cells sorted from blood. The CDR3 loop is CASSGAINEKLFF. In nucleotides, the CDR3 is TGCGCCAGCAGTGGAGCGATTAATGAAAAACTGTTTTTT.